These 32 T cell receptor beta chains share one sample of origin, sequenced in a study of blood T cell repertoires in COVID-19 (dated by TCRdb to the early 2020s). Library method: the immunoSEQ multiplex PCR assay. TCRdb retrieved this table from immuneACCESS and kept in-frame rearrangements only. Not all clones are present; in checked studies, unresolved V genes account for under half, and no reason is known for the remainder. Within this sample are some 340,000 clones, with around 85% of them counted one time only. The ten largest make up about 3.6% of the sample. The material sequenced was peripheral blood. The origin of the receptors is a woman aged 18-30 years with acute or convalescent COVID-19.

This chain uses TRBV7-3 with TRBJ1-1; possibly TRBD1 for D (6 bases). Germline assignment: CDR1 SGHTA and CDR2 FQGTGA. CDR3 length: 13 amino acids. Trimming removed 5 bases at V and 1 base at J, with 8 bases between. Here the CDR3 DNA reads TGTGCCAGCAGCGTGGGACAGAACACTGAAGCTTTCTTT. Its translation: CASSVGQNTEAFF. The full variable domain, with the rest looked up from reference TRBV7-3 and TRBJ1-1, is GAGVSQTPSNKVTEKGKYVELRCDPISGHTALYWYRQSLGQGPEFLIYFQGTGAADDSGLPNDRFFAVRPEGSVSTLKIQRTERGDSAVYLCASSVGQNTEAFFGQGTRLTVV.

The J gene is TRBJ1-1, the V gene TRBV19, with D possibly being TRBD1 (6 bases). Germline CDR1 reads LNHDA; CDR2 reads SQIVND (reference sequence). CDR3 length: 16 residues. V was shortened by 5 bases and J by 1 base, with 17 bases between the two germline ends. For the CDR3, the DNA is TGTGCCAGTAGTGCACAGGGAATGGGGCGGAACACTGAAGCTTTCTTT. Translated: CASSAQGMGRNTEAFF.

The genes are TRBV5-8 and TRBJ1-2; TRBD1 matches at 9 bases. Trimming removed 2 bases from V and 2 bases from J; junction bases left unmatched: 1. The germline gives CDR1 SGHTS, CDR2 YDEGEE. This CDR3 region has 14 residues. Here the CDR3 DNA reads TGTGCCAGCAGCTTTGACAGGGGGAACTATGGCTACACCTTC. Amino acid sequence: CASSFDRGNYGYTF.

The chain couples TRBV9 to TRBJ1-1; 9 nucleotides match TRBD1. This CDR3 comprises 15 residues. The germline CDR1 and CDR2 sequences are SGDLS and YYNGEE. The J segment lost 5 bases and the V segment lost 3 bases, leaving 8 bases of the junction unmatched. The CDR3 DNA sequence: TGTGCCAGCAGCGCCGAGGGACAGGGAAGAACTGAAGCTTTCTTT. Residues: CASSAEGQGRTEAFF.

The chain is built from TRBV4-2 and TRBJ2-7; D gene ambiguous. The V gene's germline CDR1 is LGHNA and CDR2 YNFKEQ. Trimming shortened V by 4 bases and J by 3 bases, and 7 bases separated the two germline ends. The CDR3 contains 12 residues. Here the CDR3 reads CASSPSGYEQYF. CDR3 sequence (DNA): TGTGCCAGCAGCCCGTCAGGCTACGAGCAGTACTTC.

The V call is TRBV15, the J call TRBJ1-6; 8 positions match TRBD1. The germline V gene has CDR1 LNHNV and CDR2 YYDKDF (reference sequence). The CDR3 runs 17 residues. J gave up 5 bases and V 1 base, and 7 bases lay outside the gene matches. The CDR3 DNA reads TGTGCCACCAGCAGAGGCCTGGACAGGGAGAATAATTCACCCCTCCACTTT. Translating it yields CATSRGLDRENNSPLHF.

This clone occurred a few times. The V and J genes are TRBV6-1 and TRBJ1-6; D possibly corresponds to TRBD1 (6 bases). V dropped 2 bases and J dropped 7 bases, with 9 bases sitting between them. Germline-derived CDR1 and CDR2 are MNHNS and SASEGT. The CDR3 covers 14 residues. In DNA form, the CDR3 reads TGTGCCAGCAGTGAATATCAGGGGAATTCACCCCTCCACTTT. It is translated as CASSEYQGNSPLHF.

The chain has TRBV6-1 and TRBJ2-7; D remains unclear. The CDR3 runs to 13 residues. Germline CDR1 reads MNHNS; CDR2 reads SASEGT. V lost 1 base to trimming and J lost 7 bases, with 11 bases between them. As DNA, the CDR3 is TGTGCCAGCAGTGAAGGATGGAGAAGGGAGCAGTACTTC. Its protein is CASSEGWRREQYF.

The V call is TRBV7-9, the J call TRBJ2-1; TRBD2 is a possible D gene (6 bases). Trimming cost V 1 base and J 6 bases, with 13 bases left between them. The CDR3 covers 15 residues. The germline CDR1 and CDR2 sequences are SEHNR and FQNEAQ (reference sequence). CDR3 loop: CASSLVSGEGNEQFF. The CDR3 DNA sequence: TGTGCCAGCAGCTTAGTTTCGGGGGAAGGCAATGAGCAGTTCTTC.

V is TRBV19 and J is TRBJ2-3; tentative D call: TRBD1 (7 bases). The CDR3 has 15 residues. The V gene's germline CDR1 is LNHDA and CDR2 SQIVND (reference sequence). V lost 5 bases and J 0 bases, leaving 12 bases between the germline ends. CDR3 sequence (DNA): TGTGCCAGTAGTGCGGGACAGCCAAGCACAGATACGCAGTATTTT. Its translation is CASSAGQPSTDTQYF.

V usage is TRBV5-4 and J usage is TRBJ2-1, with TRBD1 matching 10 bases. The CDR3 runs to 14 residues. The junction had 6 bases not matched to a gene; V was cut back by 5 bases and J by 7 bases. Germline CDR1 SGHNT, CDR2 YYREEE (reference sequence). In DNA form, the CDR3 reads TGTGCCAGCAGTCGACCGGGACAGGGGAATGAGCAGTTCTTC. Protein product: CASSRPGQGNEQFF.

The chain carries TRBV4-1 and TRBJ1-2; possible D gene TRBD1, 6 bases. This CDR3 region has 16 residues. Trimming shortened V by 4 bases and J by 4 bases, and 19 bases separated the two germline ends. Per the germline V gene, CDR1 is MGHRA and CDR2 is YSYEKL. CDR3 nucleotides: TGCGCCAGCAGCCTTACACCGGGACAACTCATCTATGGCTACACCTTC. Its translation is CASSLTPGQLIYGYTF.

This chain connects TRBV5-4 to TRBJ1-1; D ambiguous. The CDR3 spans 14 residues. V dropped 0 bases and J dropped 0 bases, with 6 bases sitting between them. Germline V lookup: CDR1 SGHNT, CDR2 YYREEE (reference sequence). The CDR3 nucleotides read TGTGCCAGCAGCTTGGACAGTTTGAACACTGAAGCTTTCTTT. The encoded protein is CASSLDSLNTEAFF.

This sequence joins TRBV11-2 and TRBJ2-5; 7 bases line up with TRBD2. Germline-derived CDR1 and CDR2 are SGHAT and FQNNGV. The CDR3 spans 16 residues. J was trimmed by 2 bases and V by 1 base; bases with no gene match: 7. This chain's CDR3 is CASSLAYGGLQETQYF. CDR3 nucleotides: TGTGCCAGCAGCTTAGCCTACGGGGGACTACAAGAGACCCAGTACTTC.

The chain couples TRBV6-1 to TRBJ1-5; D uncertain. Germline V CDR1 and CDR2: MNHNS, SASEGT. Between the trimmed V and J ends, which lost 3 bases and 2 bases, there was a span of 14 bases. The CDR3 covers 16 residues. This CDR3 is CASSDMARGGNQPQHF. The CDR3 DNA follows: TGTGCCAGCAGTGATATGGCCAGAGGAGGCAATCAGCCCCAGCATTTT.

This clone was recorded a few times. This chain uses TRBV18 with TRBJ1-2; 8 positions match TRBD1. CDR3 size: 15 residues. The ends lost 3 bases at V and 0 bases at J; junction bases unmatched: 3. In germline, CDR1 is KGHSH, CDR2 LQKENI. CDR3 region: CASSPATGANYGYTF. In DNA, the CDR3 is TGTGCCAGCTCACCTGCGACAGGGGCTAACTATGGCTACACCTTC.

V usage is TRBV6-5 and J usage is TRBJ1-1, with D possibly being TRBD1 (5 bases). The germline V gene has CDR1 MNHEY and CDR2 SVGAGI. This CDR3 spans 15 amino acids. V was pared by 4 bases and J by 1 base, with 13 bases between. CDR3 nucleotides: TGTGCCAGCAGTTTACAGGCCAGGGAGAACACTGAAGCTTTCTTT. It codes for CASSLQARENTEAFF.

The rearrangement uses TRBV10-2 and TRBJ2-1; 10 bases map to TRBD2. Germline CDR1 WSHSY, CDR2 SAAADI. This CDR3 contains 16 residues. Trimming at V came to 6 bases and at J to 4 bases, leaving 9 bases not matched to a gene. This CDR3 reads CASRPRASGRYNEQFF. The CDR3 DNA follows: TGCGCCAGCAGACCCCGGGCTAGCGGGAGATACAATGAGCAGTTCTTC.

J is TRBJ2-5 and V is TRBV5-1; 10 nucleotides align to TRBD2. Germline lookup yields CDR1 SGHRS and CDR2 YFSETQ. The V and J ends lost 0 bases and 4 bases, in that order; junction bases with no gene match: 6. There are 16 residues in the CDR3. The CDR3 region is CASSLDVASGGETQYF. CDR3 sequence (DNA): TGCGCCAGCAGCTTGGATGTGGCTAGCGGGGGAGAGACCCAGTACTTC.

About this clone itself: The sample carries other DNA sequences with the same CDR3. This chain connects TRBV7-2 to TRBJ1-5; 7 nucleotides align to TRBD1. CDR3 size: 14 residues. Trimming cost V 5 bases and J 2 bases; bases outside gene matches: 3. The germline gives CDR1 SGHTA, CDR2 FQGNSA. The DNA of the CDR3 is TGTGCCAGCAGCCCTGGGACAGGCAATCAGCCCCAGCATTTT. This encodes CASSPGTGNQPQHF.

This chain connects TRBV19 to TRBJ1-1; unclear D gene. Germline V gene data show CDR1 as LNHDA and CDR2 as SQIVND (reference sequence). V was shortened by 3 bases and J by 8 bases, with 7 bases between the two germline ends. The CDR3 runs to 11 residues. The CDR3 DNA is TGTGCCAGTAGTATCGGAGTAGAAGCTTTCTTT. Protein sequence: CASSIGVEAFF.

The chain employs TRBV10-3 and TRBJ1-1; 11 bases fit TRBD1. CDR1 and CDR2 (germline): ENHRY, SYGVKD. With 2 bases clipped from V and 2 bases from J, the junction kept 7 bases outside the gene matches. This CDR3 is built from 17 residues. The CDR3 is CAISERGQGVINTEAFF. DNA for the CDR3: TGTGCCATCAGTGAGAGGGGACAGGGGGTGATAAACACTGAAGCTTTCTTT.

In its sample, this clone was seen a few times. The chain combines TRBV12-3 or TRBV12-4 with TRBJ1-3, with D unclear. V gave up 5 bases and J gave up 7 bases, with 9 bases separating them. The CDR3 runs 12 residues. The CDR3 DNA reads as TGTGCCAGCAGTCCGTCCCCCAACACCATATATTTT. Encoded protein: CASSPSPNTIYF.

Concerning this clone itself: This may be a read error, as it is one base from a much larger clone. CDR3 in amino acids: CASRDSASGQPQHF. DNA of the CDR3: TGTGCCAGCAGGGATTCGGCCAGCGGTCAGCCCCAGCATTTT. This chain links TRBV2 with TRBJ1-5; D gene unclear. Germline CDR1 reads SNHLY; CDR2 reads FYNNEI. V lost 6 bases and J 6 bases, leaving 15 bases between the germline ends. The length of the CDR3 is 14 residues.

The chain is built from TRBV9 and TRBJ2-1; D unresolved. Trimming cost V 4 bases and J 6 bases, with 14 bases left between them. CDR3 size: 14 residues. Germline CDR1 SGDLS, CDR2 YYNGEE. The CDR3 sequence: CASSPPQAGNEQFF. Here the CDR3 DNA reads TGTGCCAGCAGCCCCCCCCAGGCCGGCAATGAGCAGTTCTTC.

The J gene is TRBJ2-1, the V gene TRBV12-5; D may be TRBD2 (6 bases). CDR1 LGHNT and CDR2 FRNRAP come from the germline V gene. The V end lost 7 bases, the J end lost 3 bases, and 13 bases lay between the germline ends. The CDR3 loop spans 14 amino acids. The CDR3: CASANGGFYNEQFF. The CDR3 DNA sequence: TGTGCTAGTGCTAATGGGGGGTTCTACAATGAGCAGTTCTTC.

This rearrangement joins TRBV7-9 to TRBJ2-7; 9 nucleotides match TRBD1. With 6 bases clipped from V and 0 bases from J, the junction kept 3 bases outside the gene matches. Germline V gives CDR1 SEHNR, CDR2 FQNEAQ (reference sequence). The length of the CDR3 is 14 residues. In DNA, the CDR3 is TGTGCCAGCAGATCGACAGGGGGCTCCTACGAGCAGTACTTC. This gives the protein CASRSTGGSYEQYF. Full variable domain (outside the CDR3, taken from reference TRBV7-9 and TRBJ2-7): DTGVSQNPRHKITKRGQNVTFRCDPISEHNRLYWYRQTLGQGPEFLTYFQNEAQLEKSRLLSDRFSAERPKGSFSTLEIQRTEQGDSAMYLCASRSTGGSYEQYFGPGTRLTVT.

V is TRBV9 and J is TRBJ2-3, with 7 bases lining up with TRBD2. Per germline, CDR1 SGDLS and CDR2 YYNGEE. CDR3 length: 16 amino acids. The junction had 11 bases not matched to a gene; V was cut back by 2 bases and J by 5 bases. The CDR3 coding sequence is TGTGCCAGCAGCGTGACTAGCTCCAGGCGGTTAGATACGCAGTATTTT. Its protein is CASSVTSSRRLDTQYF.

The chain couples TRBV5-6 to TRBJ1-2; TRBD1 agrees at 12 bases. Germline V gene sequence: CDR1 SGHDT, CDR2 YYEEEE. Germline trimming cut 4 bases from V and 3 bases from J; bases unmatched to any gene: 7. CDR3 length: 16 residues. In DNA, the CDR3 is TGTGCCAGCAGCCCCGGGACAGGGGGCTCGGACTATGGCTACACCTTC. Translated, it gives CASSPGTGGSDYGYTF.

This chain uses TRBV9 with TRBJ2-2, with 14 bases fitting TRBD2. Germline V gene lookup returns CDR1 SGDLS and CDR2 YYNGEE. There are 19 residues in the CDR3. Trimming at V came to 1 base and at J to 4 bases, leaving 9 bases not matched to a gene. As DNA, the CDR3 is TGTGCCAGCAGCGTACTAGACGGACTAGCGGGAGGCGTCACCGGGGAGCTGTTTTTT. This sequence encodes CASSVLDGLAGGVTGELFF. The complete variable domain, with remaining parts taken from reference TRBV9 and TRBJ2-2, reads DSGVTQTPKHLITATGQRVTLRCSPRSGDLSVYWYQQSLDQGLQFLIQYYNGEERAKGNILERFSAQQFPDLHSELNLSSLELGDSALYFCASSVLDGLAGGVTGELFFGEGSRLTVL.

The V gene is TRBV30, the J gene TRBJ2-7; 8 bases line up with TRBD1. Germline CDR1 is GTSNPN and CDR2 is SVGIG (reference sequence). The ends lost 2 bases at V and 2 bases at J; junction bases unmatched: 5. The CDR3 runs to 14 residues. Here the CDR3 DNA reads TGTGCCTGGAGTAACAGGGGGTTTCCCTACGAGCAGTACTTC. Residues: CAWSNRGFPYEQYF. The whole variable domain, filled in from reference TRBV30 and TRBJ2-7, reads SQTIHQWPATLVQPVGSPLSLECTVEGTSNPNLYWYRQAAGRGLQLLFYSVGIGQISSEVPQNLSASRPQDRQFILSSKKLLLSDSGFYLCAWSNRGFPYEQYFGPGTRLTVT.

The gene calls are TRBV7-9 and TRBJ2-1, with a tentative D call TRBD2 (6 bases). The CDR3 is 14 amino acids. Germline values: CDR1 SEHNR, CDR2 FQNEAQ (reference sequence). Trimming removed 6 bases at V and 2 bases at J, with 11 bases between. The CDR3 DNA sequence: TGTGCCAGCAGGGATAGCGGCGCCTACAATGAGCAGTTCTTC. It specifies CASRDSGAYNEQFF.